A selection of T cell receptor beta chains follows, all from one sample in a study of blood T cell repertoires in COVID-19. Using immunoSEQ multiplex PCR, the repertoire was profiled, and TCRdb retains in-frame clones only, with some absent. The sample contains approximately 140,000 clones, roughly four fifths of which appear only once. What was sequenced was PBMCs or T cells enriched from blood (not recorded which). The receptors were sampled from a man in his forties or fifties with acute COVID-19. Each CDR3 is given with its conserved first and last residue. A D gene is named only where the DNA matches it firmly. Only part of the rows carry a size: once, few, many, or a class if the clone is expanded.

clone size,V gene,J gene,D gene,CDR3 protein,CDR3 DNA
.,TRBV10-1,TRBJ2-2,TRBD1,CASSTDRATGELFF,TGCGCCAGCAGTACGGACAGGGCCACCGGGGAGCTGTTTTTT
once,TRBV24-1,TRBJ2-3,.,CATSAGVGDTQYF,TGTGCCACCAGTGCAGGGGTGGGAGATACGCAGTATTTT
.,TRBV7-9,TRBJ1-2,TRBD1,CASSYTTGYYGYTF,TGTGCCAGCAGCTACACGACAGGGTACTATGGCTACACCTTC
.,TRBV27,TRBJ2-1,.,CASSTTPLRAYNEQFF,TGTGCCAGCAGTACGACTCCTCTTAGAGCCTACAATGAGCAGTTCTTC
.,TRBV19,TRBJ2-7,TRBD1,CASSPGQGFYEQYF,TGTGCCAGTAGTCCGGGACAGGGGTTTTACGAGCAGTACTTC
.,TRBV7-2,TRBJ1-6,TRBD1,CASSNRQGGFNSPLHF,TGTGCCAGCAGCAATAGACAGGGGGGATTTAATTCACCCCTCCACTTT
.,TRBV20-1,TRBJ1-2,.,CSASSPGRGYTF,TGCAGTGCTAGTTCCCCAGGTAGAGGCTACACCTTC
.,TRBV3-1/TRBV3-2,TRBJ2-7,TRBD2,CASSPPGLGLEQYF,TGTGCCAGCAGCCCACCGGGACTAGGTCTCGAGCAGTACTTC
few,TRBV19,TRBJ1-2,.,CASSPETYRNGYTF,TGTGCCAGTAGTCCAGAGACTTACAGGAATGGCTACACCTTC
few,TRBV7-9,TRBJ2-1,TRBD2,CASSQPGTSGNHEQFF,TGTGCCAGCAGCCAACCCGGGACTAGCGGGAACCATGAGCAGTTCTTC
.,TRBV5-4,TRBJ1-1,TRBD1,CASSSDRVNTEAFF,TGTGCCAGCAGCTCCGACAGGGTGAACACTGAAGCTTTCTTT
.,TRBV18,TRBJ1-1,.,CASSPTALNTEAFF,TGTGCCAGCTCACCGACAGCCTTGAACACTGAAGCTTTCTTT
once,TRBV5-1,TRBJ2-1,TRBD1,CASSETGQLYNEQFF,TGCGCCAGCAGCGAAACGGGACAGCTTTACAATGAGCAGTTCTTC
.,TRBV6-1,TRBJ1-1,.,CASSDGQLNTEAFF,TGTGCCAGCAGTGATGGACAGCTGAACACTGAAGCTTTCTTT
.,TRBV7-2,TRBJ2-5,TRBD2,CASTSPGTSGGGTQYF,TGTGCCAGCACCTCGCCGGGGACTAGCGGGGGGGGGACCCAGTACTTC
.,TRBV28,TRBJ1-2,TRBD1,CASSSSGGSGYTF,TGTGCCAGCAGTTCCTCAGGGGGCTCTGGCTACACCTTC
.,TRBV5-1,TRBJ2-5,TRBD1,CASSLGTGVETQYF,TGCGCCAGCAGCTTGGGCACAGGGGTAGAGACCCAGTACTTC
.,TRBV5-6,TRBJ2-7,TRBD2,CASSLGLAVASYEQYF,TGTGCCAGCAGTCTCGGACTAGCGGTGGCCTCCTACGAGCAGTACTTC
.,TRBV6-1,TRBJ1-5,.,CASSAVLSTTGQPQHF,TGTGCCAGCAGTGCAGTACTCAGCACTACGGGACAGCCCCAGCATTTT
once,TRBV4-2,TRBJ2-1,TRBD2,CASSRLASGGYNEQFF,TGTGCCAGCAGCCGCCTTGCTAGCGGGGGGTACAATGAGCAGTTCTTC
.,TRBV15,TRBJ2-3,.,CATSQLNTQYF,TGTGCCACTTCTCAACTGAATACGCAGTATTTT
.,TRBV28,TRBJ2-7,.,CASSPGYYEQYF,TGTGCCAGCAGTCCAGGATACTACGAGCAGTACTTC
.,TRBV24-1,TRBJ1-2,TRBD1,CATKDRGLGGYTF,TGTGCCACCAAGGACAGGGGGCTGGGTGGCTACACCTTC
.,TRBV20-1,TRBJ1-3,.,CSASRGNAGNTIYF,TGCAGTGCTAGTAGGGGGAATGCTGGAAACACCATATATTTT
.,TRBV18,TRBJ2-1,.,CASSPSSEQFF,TGTGCCAGCTCACCATCATCCGAGCAGTTCTTC
.,TRBV27,TRBJ1-2,.,CASSLQGDGYGYTF,TGTGCCAGCAGTTTACAAGGGGATGGCTATGGCTACACCTTC
.,TRBV7-8,TRBJ2-1,TRBD2,CASSLGTSGTYNEQFF,TGTGCCAGCAGCTTAGGGACTAGCGGAACCTACAATGAGCAGTTCTTC
few,TRBV7-9,TRBJ2-1,.,CASSLAYAGENEQFF,TGTGCCAGCAGCTTAGCGTATGCAGGGGAGAATGAGCAGTTCTTC
.,TRBV20-1,TRBJ1-1,.,CSPPLGVEAFF,TGCAGTCCCCCCCTAGGGGTGGAAGCTTTCTTT
.,TRBV5-6,TRBJ2-5,.,CASSLSGHTRETQYF,TGTGCCAGCAGCTTGTCGGGACACACGAGGGAGACCCAGTACTTC
once,TRBV9,TRBJ2-1,.,CASSAHRVRGGGEQFF,TGTGCCAGCAGCGCTCATCGTGTAAGGGGAGGAGGTGAGCAGTTCTTC
.,TRBV3-1/TRBV3-2,TRBJ1-1,.,CASSVGQYTEAFF,TGTGCCAGCAGCGTTGGACAGTACACTGAAGCTTTCTTT
.,TRBV7-3,TRBJ1-6,.,CASSLATGPNSPLHF,TGTGCCAGCAGCTTAGCCACAGGGCCCAATTCACCCCTCCACTTT
.,TRBV7-9,TRBJ2-6,.,CASSFSGLGANVLTF,TGTGCCAGCAGCTTTTCAGGGCTTGGGGCCAACGTCCTGACTTTC
.,TRBV7-9,TRBJ1-2,.,CASSSEGGYGYTF,TGTGCCAGCAGCTCCGAAGGGGGCTATGGCTACACCTTC
.,TRBV5-1,TRBJ2-5,.,CASSLDQALASTQYF,TGCGCCAGCAGCTTGGATCAGGCTCTCGCGTCCACCCAGTACTTC
.,TRBV4-2,TRBJ2-7,TRBD2,CASSGLGTSVYEQYF,TGTGCCAGCAGCGGCCTAGGGACTAGCGTCTACGAGCAGTACTTC
once,TRBV21-1,TRBJ1-5,.,CASTFREDSHQPQHF,TGTGCCAGCACCTTCAGAGAGGACAGTCATCAGCCCCAGCATTTT
.,TRBV9,TRBJ2-3,.,CASSVAQATDTQYF,TGTGCCAGCAGCGTAGCACAGGCCACAGATACGCAGTATTTT